The 11 T cell receptor beta chains presented below share a single source sample, sequenced in a study of T-cell memory formation after mild COVID-19. TCRdb analysed the 5' RACE reads with MiXCR anew, one entry per CDR3 protein. The table has about 190,000 distinct CDR3 sequences, 15% to 20% seen once. Sequencing was performed on PBMCs or a T cell subset sorted from them (not recorded which). These receptors all come from an adult woman who had mild COVID-19 (a few samples of this study predate the infection). Cell type and time point are not known.

The genes are TRBV7-9 and TRBJ2-5; perhaps D is TRBD1 or TRBD2 (5 bases each). The CDR3 is 15 residues long. V shed 3 bases and J shed 7 bases, with 18 bases lying between them. Per germline, CDR1 SEHNR and CDR2 FQNEAQ (reference sequence). The CDR3 spells CASSFPGTTYPTQYF. CDR3 in DNA: TGTGCCAGCAGCTTCCCCGGGACCACATACCCGACCCAGTACTTC.

This clonotype has more than one count but fewer than ten. The chain is built from TRBV20-1 and TRBJ2-7; D gene ambiguous. V was shortened by 4 bases and J by 2 bases, with 15 bases between the two germline ends. The CDR3 is 14 residues long. Germline V gene data show CDR1 as DFQATT and CDR2 as SNEGSKA (reference sequence). CDR3 bases: TGCAGTGCTATTTACGGAGTTCCGCCCTACGAGCAGTACTTC. It encodes CSAIYGVPPYEQYF.

Only a few counts were recorded for this clonotype. V gene TRBV5-1 combines with J gene TRBJ1-2, with D hard to call. This CDR3 spans 13 amino acids. Trimming took 7 bases from V and 0 from J, leaving 10 bases between them. Per germline, CDR1 SGHRS and CDR2 YFSETQ. CDR3 loop: CASRPATNYGYTF. Here the CDR3 DNA reads TGCGCCAGCCGGCCAGCTACTAACTATGGCTACACCTTC. The full variable domain, completed using reference TRBV5-1 and TRBJ1-2, is KAGVTQTPRYLIKTRGQQVTLSCSPISGHRSVSWYQQTPGQGLQFLFEYFSETQRNKGNFPGRFSGRQFSNSRSEMNVSTLELGDSALYLCASRPATNYGYTFGSGTRLTVV.

In its sample, this clonotype was seen a few times. The chain is built from TRBV5-1 and TRBJ2-1; 7 bases line up with TRBD2. Looked up from germline, CDR1 is SGHRS and CDR2 is YFSETQ. Germline trimming cut 0 bases from V and 7 bases from J; bases unmatched to any gene: 13. The CDR3 contains 17 residues. The CDR3 DNA sequence: TGCGCCAGCAGCTTGGCATTTATGGGAGGGCCTCAAAATGAGCAGTTCTTC. Its protein is CASSLAFMGGPQNEQFF.

This sequence joins TRBV12-3 or TRBV12-4 and TRBJ1-4, with TRBD1 as a possible D gene (6 bases). With 5 bases removed from V and 13 bases from J, the gap between germline ends came to 23 bases. There are 15 residues in the CDR3. CDR3 amino acids: CASSALKGGVGGLFF. The CDR3 DNA is TGTGCCAGCAGTGCACTTAAAGGGGGGGTAGGCGGACTGTTTTTT.

The chain combines TRBV7-8 with TRBJ2-1; possibly TRBD2 for D (7 bases). CDR1 and CDR2 (germline): SGHVS, FQNEAQ. The CDR3 is 13 residues long. Deletions cut 4 bases from V and 10 bases from J, with 14 bases between. CDR3 in amino acids: CASSSVGGREQFF. DNA for the CDR3: TGTGCCAGCAGCTCCGTCGGGGGGCGAGAGCAGTTCTTC.

The chain links TRBV3-1 to TRBJ2-1; possibly TRBD1 or TRBD2 for D (5 bases each). The germline V and J ends were trimmed by 4 bases and 10 bases, with 14 bases remaining between them. This CDR3 has 13 amino acids. Germline lookup yields CDR1 LGHDT and CDR2 YNNKEL (reference sequence). CDR3 DNA sequence: TGTGCCAGCAGCCTGGGTGTCGGGGACGAGCAGTTCTTC. Amino acid sequence: CASSLGVGDEQFF.

This clonotype was counted a few times. The V call is TRBV6-1, the J call TRBJ2-2, with 7 bases identical to TRBD1. Looked up from germline, CDR1 is MNHNS and CDR2 is SASEGT. With V trimmed by 7 bases and J by 2 bases, 10 bases remained unmatched. The CDR3 runs 16 residues. CDR3: CASTNQGQANTGELFF. Here the CDR3 DNA reads TGTGCCAGCACCAACCAAGGACAGGCTAACACCGGGGAGCTGTTTTTT.

This clonotype was found a few times. The rearrangement uses TRBV7-9 and TRBJ1-2; unclear D gene. The germline gives CDR1 SEHNR, CDR2 FQNEAQ (reference sequence). V lost 0 bases and J lost 6, with 5 bases in between. The CDR3 loop spans 12 amino acids. The CDR3 is CASSLAGNGYTF. CDR3 nucleotide sequence: TGTGCCAGCAGCTTAGCAGGAAATGGCTACACCTTC.

This chain links TRBV7-2 with TRBJ2-5; TRBD1 matches at 9 bases. The V gene's germline CDR1 is SGHTA and CDR2 FQGNSA. With 3 bases clipped from V and 5 bases from J, the junction kept 4 bases outside the gene matches. This CDR3 has 14 amino acids. The CDR3 DNA sequence: TGTGCCAGCAGCTTCACAGGGGGCAGGGAGACCCAGTACTTC. Its translation is CASSFTGGRETQYF.

This clonotype has just a few counts. This chain joins TRBV7-3 and TRBJ1-1; TRBD1 might be the D (5 bases). Germline V gene lookup returns CDR1 SGHTA and CDR2 FQGTGA. Trimming stripped 2 bases from V and 7 bases from J, with 14 bases between. The CDR3 sequence is 14 residues long. CDR3 region: CASSLEGATYEAFF. In DNA, the CDR3 is TGTGCCAGCAGCTTAGAAGGGGCCACTTATGAAGCTTTCTTT. Full variable domain (remainder filled in from reference TRBV7-3 and TRBJ1-1): GAGVSQTPSNKVTEKGKYVELRCDPISGHTALYWYRQSLGQGPEFLIYFQGTGAADDSGLPNDRFFAVRPEGSVSTLKIQRTERGDSAVYLCASSLEGATYEAFFGQGTRLTVV.